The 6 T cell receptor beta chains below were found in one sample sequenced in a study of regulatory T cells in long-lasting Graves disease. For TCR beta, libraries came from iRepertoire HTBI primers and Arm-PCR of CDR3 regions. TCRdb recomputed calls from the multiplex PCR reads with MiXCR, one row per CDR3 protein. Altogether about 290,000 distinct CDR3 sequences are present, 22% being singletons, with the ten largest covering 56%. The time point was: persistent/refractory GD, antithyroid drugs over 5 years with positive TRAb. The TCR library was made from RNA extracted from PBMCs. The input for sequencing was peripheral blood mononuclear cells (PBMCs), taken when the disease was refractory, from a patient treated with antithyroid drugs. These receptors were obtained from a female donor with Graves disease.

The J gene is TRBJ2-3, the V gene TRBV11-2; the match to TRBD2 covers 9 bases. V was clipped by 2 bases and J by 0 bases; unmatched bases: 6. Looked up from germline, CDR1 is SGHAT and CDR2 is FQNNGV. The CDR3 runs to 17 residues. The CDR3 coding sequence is TGTGCCAGCAGCTTATGGACTAGCGTAACTAGCACAGATACGCAGTATTTT. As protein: CASSLWTSVTSTDTQYF.

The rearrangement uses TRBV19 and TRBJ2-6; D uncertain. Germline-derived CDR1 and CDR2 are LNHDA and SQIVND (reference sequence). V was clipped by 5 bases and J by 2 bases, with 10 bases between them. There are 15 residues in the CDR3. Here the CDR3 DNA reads TGTGCCAGTAGTCAAGGATCAACTGGGGCCAACGTCCTGACTTTC. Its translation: CASSQGSTGANVLTF. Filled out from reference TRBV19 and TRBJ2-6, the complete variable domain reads DGGITQSPKYLFRKEGQNVTLSCEQNLNHDAMYWYRQDPGQGLRLIYYSQIVNDFQKGDIAEGYSVSREKKESFPLTVTSAQKNPTAFYLCASSQGSTGANVLTFGAGSRLTVL.

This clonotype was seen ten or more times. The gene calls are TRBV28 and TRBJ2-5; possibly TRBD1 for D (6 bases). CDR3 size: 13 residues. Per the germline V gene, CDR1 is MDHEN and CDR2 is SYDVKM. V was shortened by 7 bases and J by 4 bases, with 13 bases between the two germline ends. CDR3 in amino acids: CASTRDILETQYF. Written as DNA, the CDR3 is TGTGCCAGCACTCGGGACATCTTAGAGACCCAGTACTTC.

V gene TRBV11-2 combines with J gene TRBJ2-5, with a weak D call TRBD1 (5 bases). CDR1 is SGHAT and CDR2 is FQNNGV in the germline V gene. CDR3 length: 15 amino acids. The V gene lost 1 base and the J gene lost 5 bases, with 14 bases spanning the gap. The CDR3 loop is CASSLATGLGETQYF. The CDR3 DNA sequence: TGTGCCAGCAGCTTAGCAACAGGTCTTGGGGAGACCCAGTACTTC.

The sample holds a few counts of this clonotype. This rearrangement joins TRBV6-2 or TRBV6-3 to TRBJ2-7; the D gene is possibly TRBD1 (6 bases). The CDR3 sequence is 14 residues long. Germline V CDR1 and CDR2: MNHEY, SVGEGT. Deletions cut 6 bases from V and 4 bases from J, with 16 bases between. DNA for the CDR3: TGTGCCAGCAGACCGACAGGCACGGGTTACGAGCAGTACTTC. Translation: CASRPTGTGYEQYF.

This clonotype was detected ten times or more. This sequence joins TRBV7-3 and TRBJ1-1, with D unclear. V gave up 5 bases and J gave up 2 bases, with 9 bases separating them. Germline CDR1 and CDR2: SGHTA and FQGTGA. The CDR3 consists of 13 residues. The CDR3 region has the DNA TGTGCCAGCAGCCCGGAACCTAACACTGAAGCTTTCTTT. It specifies CASSPEPNTEAFF.